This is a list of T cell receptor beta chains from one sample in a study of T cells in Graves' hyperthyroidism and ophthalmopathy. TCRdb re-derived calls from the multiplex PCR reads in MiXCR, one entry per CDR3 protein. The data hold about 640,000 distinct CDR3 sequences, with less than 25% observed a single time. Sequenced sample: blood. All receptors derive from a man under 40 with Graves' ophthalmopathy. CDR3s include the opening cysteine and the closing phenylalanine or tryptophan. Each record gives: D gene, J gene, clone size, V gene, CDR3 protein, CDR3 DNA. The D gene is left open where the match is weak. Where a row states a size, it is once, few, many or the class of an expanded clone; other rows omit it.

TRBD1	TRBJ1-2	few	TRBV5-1	CASSLDRAYGYTF	TGCGCCAGCAGCCTGGACAGGGCCTATGGCTACACCTTC
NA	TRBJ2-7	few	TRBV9	CASSVGKAVPYEQYF	TGTGCCAGCAGCGTAGGCAAAGCAGTGCCCTACGAGCAGTACTTC
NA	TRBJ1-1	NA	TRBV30	CAWRKGQKNTEAFF	TGTGCCTGGAGGAAGGGGCAGAAGAACACTGAAGCTTTCTTT
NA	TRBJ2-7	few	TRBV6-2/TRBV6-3	CASSYSKLSSYEQYF	TGTGCCAGCAGTTACTCGAAACTATCCTCCTACGAGCAGTACTTC
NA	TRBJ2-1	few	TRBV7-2	CASSIAMSGLGYYNEQFF	TGTGCCAGCAGCATAGCTATGTCGGGACTGGGATACTACAATGAGCAGTTCTTC
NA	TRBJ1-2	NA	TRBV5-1	CASSLVVGIGYTF	TGCGCCAGCAGCTTGGTAGTGGGAATCGGCTACACCTTC
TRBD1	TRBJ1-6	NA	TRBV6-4	CASSQGARSPLHF	TGTGCCAGCAGCCAGGGGGCGCGTTCACCCCTCCACTTT
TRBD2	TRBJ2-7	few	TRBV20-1	CSATHGREAPYEQYF	TGCAGTGCTACCCATGGGCGGGAGGCTCCCTACGAGCAGTACTTC
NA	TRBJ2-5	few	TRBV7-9	CASSSLGAETQYF	TGTGCCAGCAGCTCGCTGGGGGCCGAGACCCAGTACTTC
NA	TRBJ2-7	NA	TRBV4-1	CASSQGEQVPYEQYF	TGTGCCAGCAGCCAAGGGGAACAGGTACCCTACGAGCAGTACTTC
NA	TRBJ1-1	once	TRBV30	CAWGRQENTEAFF	TGTGCCTGGGGGCGTCAGGAGAACACTGAAGCTTTCTTT
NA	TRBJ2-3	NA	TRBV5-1	CASSLRPREITDTQYF	TGCGCCAGCAGCTTGAGGCCAAGGGAAATAACAGATACGCAGTATTTT
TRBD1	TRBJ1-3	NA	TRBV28	CASSWRLHRGLPGNTIYF	TGTGCCAGCAGTTGGCGATTGCACAGGGGGCTGCCTGGGAACACCATATATTTT
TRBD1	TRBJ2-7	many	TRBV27	CASSQDRGRPYEQYF	TGTGCCAGCAGCCAGGACAGGGGCAGGCCCTACGAGCAGTACTTC
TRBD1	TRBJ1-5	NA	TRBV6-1	CASITDRGSNQPQHF	TGTGCCAGCATCACAGACAGGGGCAGCAATCAGCCCCAGCATTTT
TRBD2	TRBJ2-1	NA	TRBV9	CASSEPLTGGASSYNEQFF	TGTGCCAGCAGCGAGCCCCTAACGGGAGGCGCGAGCTCCTACAATGAGCAGTTCTTC
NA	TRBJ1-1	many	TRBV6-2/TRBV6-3	CASSYVTGNTEAFF	TGTGCCAGCAGTTACGTCACGGGGAACACTGAAGCTTTCTTT
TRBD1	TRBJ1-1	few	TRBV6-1	CASRAGTGQNTEAFF	TGTGCCAGCAGGGCGGGGACAGGGCAGAACACTGAAGCTTTCTTT
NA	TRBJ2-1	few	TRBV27	CASSRTGSEQFF	TGTGCCAGCAGTCGAACAGGGAGTGAGCAGTTCTTC
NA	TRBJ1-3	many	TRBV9	CASSPSDSGIANTIYF	TGTGCCAGCAGCCCATCGGACAGCGGAATTGCAAACACCATATATTTT
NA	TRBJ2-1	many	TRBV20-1	CSASRYGEQFF	TGCAGTGCGAGTCGTTATGGGGAGCAGTTCTTC
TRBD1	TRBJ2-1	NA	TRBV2	CASKQGVYQFF	TGTGCCAGCAAACAGGGGGTGTATCAGTTCTTC
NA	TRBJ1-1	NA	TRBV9	CASSQYMNTEAFF	TGTGCCAGCAGCCAATACATGAACACTGAAGCTTTCTTT
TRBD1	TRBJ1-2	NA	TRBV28	CASSTLGQGYGYTF	TGTGCCAGCAGTACCCTGGGACAGGGGTATGGCTACACCTTC
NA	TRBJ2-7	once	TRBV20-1	CSARARGTYEQYF	TGCAGTGCTAGAGCCCGGGGGACCTACGAGCAGTACTTC
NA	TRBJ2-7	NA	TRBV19	CASSIPGGWYEQYF	TGTGCCAGTAGTATCCCCGGGGGTTGGTACGAGCAGTACTTC
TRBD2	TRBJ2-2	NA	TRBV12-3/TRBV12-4	CASTLSGRGTGELFF	TGTGCCAGCACCCTTAGCGGGAGGGGGACCGGGGAGCTGTTTTTT
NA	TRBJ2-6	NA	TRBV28	CASSTSGTSGANVLTF	TGTGCCAGCAGCACCTCCGGGACCTCTGGGGCCAACGTCCTGACTTTC
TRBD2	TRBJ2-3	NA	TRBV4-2	CASSLLEAGTDTQYF	TGTGCCAGCAGCCTCCTGGAAGCGGGGACAGATACGCAGTATTTT
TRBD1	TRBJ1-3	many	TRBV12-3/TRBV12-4	CASSLDRSSSGNTIYF	TGTGCCAGCAGTTTGGACAGGTCAAGCTCTGGAAACACCATATATTTT
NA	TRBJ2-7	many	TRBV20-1	CSARVGTPYEQYF	TGCAGTGCTAGAGTTGGGACACCCTACGAGCAGTACTTC
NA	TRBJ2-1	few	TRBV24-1	CATSDPSDGSHYNEQFF	TGTGCCACCAGTGATCCCTCTGACGGGAGCCATTACAATGAGCAGTTCTTC
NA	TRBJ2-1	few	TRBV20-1	CSARERESSYNEQFF	TGCAGTGCTAGAGAGAGGGAAAGCTCCTACAATGAGCAGTTCTTC
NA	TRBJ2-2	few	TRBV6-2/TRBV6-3	CASIGQLNTGELFF	TGTGCCAGCATTGGGCAGCTTAACACCGGGGAGCTGTTTTTT
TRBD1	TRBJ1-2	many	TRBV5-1	CASSSLGGANYGYTF	TGCGCCAGCAGCTCCCTAGGGGGCGCAAACTATGGCTACACCTTC
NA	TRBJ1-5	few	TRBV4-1	CASSQGGVNQPQHF	TGCGCCAGCAGCCAAGGAGGGGTAAATCAGCCCCAGCATTTT
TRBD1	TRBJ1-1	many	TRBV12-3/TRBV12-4	CASLTRGRRGLNTEAFF	TGTGCCAGTCTTACCAGGGGGCGCCGGGGGTTGAACACTGAAGCTTTCTTT
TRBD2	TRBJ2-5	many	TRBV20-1	CSGLAGGSETQYF	TGCAGTGGACTAGCGGGAGGCTCGGAGACCCAGTACTTC
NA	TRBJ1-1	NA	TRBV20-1	CSALGGAGTEAFF	TGCAGTGCCCTAGGGGGGGCCGGGACTGAAGCTTTCTTT
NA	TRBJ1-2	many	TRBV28	CASSLLSGAGYTF	TGTGCCAGCAGTTTGCTGTCCGGGGCTGGCTACACCTTC
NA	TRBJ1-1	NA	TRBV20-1	CSASRGGRTEAFF	TGCAGTGCTAGTCGGGGGGGGAGGACTGAAGCTTTCTTT
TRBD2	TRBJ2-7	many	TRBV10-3	CATAGLAGFYEQYF	TGTGCCACCGCTGGACTAGCGGGCTTCTACGAGCAGTACTTC
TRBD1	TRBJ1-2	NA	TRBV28	CASSPEGAGYTF	TGTGCCAGCAGTCCAGAGGGGGCGGGCTACACCTTC
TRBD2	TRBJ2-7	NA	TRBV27	CASSFRGTSDKPYEQYF	TGTGCCAGCAGTTTTCGTGGGACTAGCGATAAGCCGTACGAGCAGTACTTC
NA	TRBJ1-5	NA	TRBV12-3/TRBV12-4	CASSLVGLNQPQHF	TGTGCCAGCAGTTTAGTGGGACTCAATCAGCCCCAGCATTTT
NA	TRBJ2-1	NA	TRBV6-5	CASSYQDPYNEQFF	TGTGCCAGCAGTTACCAGGACCCCTACAATGAGCAGTTCTTC
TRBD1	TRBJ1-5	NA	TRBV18	CASSPKRVDRVGQPQHF	TGTGCCAGCTCACCAAAGCGTGTAGACAGGGTGGGTCAGCCCCAGCATTTT
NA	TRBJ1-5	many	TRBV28	CASSMGLYSNQPQHF	TGTGCCAGCAGCATGGGACTGTATAGCAATCAGCCCCAGCATTTT
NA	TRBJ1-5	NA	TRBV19	CASSVGAGGQPQHF	TGTGCCAGTAGTGTGGGGGCAGGAGGCCAGCCCCAGCATTTT
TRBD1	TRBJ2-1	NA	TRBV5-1	CASSLDGTEANEQFF	TGCGCCAGCAGCTTGGATGGGACAGAGGCCAATGAGCAGTTCTTC
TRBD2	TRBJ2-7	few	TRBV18	CASSPAREGEQYF	TGTGCCAGCTCACCGGCCAGGGAGGGCGAGCAGTACTTC